These 17 T cell receptor beta chains share one sample of origin, sequenced in a study of OX40 agonist ivuxolimab in advanced cancers. Profiling relied on immunoSEQ multiplex PCR, and the TCRdb table lists in-frame clones only, not all of them. This table has about 67,000 clones, 90% to 95% appearing once. The sequenced sample was CD4+ or CD8+ T cells sorted from blood, obtained in a trial of the OX40 agonist ivuxolimab. Receptor source: an adult with an advanced solid tumor such as melanoma, head and neck, liver or kidney cancer.

The rearrangement uses TRBV5-4 and TRBJ2-5; 8 positions agree with TRBD1. This CDR3 is built from 14 residues. The germline V gene has CDR1 SGHNT and CDR2 YYREEE (reference sequence). J gave up 4 bases and V 4 bases, and 6 bases lay outside the gene matches. The CDR3 sequence is CASSIGQGPETQYF. CDR3 sequence (DNA): TGTGCCAGCAGCATCGGACAGGGCCCAGAGACCCAGTACTTC.

The V call is TRBV11-3, the J call TRBJ2-6; D unresolved. Trimming took 1 base from V and 2 from J, leaving 6 bases between them. The CDR3 is 15 amino acids. Germline loops: CDR1 SGHNT, CDR2 YENEEA. The CDR3 bases are TGTGCCAGCAGCTTAGTCGTCGCTGGGGCCAACGTCCTGACTTTC. Translation gives CASSLVVAGANVLTF.

The gene calls are TRBV4-1 and TRBJ1-2; weak D call: TRBD1 (5 bases). Germline CDR1 and CDR2: MGHRA and YSYEKL. The CDR3 contains 13 residues. The germline V and J ends were trimmed by 3 bases and 4 bases, with 9 bases remaining between them. CDR3 nucleotide sequence: TGCGCCAGCAGCCAGACAGAGCTCTATGGCTACACCTTC. Its translation is CASSQTELYGYTF.

This clone was observed a few times. The chain uses TRBV7-3 and TRBJ1-4; unclear D gene. Trimming pared 2 bases from V and 6 bases from J, leaving 16 bases between. This CDR3 is built from 16 residues. Germline values: CDR1 SGHTA, CDR2 FQGTGA. For the CDR3, the DNA is TGTGCCAGCAGCTTAGGCGCAAACCGGTTAGATGAAAAACTGTTTTTT. Its translation: CASSLGANRLDEKLFF.

This rearrangement joins TRBV19 to TRBJ1-2, with D unclear. Germline V lookup: CDR1 LNHDA, CDR2 SQIVND (reference sequence). With 7 bases removed from V and 5 bases from J, the gap between germline ends came to 11 bases. The CDR3 covers 12 residues. This CDR3 reads CASTPTDYGYTF. DNA of the CDR3: TGTGCCAGTACTCCTACAGATTATGGCTACACCTTC.

The V gene is TRBV27, the J gene TRBJ2-7, with TRBD2 matching over 10 bases. The CDR3 is made up of 14 amino acids. Germline values: CDR1 MNHEY, CDR2 SMNVEV (reference sequence). The trim removed 5 bases at V and 6 bases at J, leaving 7 bases unmatched. The CDR3 here is CASSLRLAGGEQYF. CDR3 DNA sequence: TGTGCCAGCAGTCTCCGACTAGCGGGCGGCGAGCAGTACTTC.

V usage is TRBV6-6 and J usage is TRBJ1-3; 8 bases are a match to TRBD1. Losses at the gene ends were 5 bases for V and 2 bases for J; bases not matched to a gene: 2. The CDR3 spans 14 residues. CDR1 is MNHNY and CDR2 is SVGAGI in the germline V gene (reference sequence). CDR3 region: CASSQQGAGNTIYF. DNA of the CDR3: TGTGCCAGCAGTCAACAGGGGGCTGGAAACACCATATATTTT.

The chain employs TRBV11-3 and TRBJ2-5, with D possibly being TRBD1 (5 bases). The CDR3 spans 15 residues. Trimming left V 5 bases short and J 5 bases short, with 18 bases between. CDR1 and CDR2 (germline): SGHNT, YENEEA. The CDR3 nucleotides read TGTGCCAGCAGCGCTAGGGGTCGGCGAGTCGAGACCCAGTACTTC. It encodes CASSARGRRVETQYF.

The chain recombines TRBV10-3 with TRBJ2-2, with a possible D match to TRBD1 (6 bases). Trimming shortened V by 10 bases and J by 6 bases, and 12 bases separated the two germline ends. This CDR3 is built from 12 residues. The germline CDR1 and CDR2 sequences are ENHRY and SYGVKD. CDR3 amino acids: CATMTGSGELFF. The CDR3 nucleotides are TGTGCCACTATGACAGGATCCGGGGAGCTGTTTTTT.

The gene calls are TRBV27 and TRBJ2-5, with D possibly TRBD2 on 6 matching bases. Trimming took off 5 bases at V and 3 bases at J, with 16 bases between the two ends. Germline lookup yields CDR1 MNHEY and CDR2 SMNVEV (reference sequence). CDR3 length equals 15 residues. CDR3 in amino acids: CASSLNRGTEETQYF. The CDR3 DNA reads as TGTGCCAGCAGTCTAAATAGAGGGACTGAAGAGACCCAGTACTTC.

The chain couples TRBV28 to TRBJ2-2; tentatively, D is TRBD2 (6 bases). Germline CDR1 MDHEN, CDR2 SYDVKM. Trimming left V 3 bases short and J 7 bases short, with 9 bases between. The CDR3 runs 13 residues. The CDR3 DNA reads as TGTGCCAGCAGTTTGGGGGGAGTCGGGGAGCTGTTTTTT. It translates to CASSLGGVGELFF.

The chain links TRBV29-1 to TRBJ1-1; 8 bases line up with TRBD1. CDR1 and CDR2 from the germline V gene are SQVTM and ANQGSEA. The V gene end was trimmed by 6 bases and the J gene end by 8 bases; junction bases not matched to a gene: 11. CDR3 length: 13 residues. The CDR3 DNA reads as TGCAGCGTCCGGGGACAGGAAAGTGGGGAAGCTTTCTTT. Its translation is CSVRGQESGEAFF.

V is TRBV19 and J is TRBJ1-4; tentative D call: TRBD1 (6 bases). CDR3 length: 14 residues. V lost 6 bases and J 8 bases, leaving 16 bases between the germline ends. Germline CDR1 reads LNHDA; CDR2 reads SQIVND (reference sequence). The CDR3, as DNA: TGTGCCAGTAGATGGGGACAAGATACAGAAAAACTGTTTTTT. Protein sequence: CASRWGQDTEKLFF.

The CDR3 here is CASSLVQGVGNQPQHF. DNA of the CDR3: TGTGCCAGCAGCTTAGTTCAGGGTGTAGGCAATCAGCCCCAGCATTTT. J is TRBJ1-5 and V is TRBV7-2; perhaps TRBD1 as D (5 bases). Germline V lookup: CDR1 SGHTA, CDR2 FQGNSA. The CDR3 spans 16 residues. V dropped 1 base and J dropped 2 bases, with 12 bases sitting between them.

The chain joins TRBV19 to TRBJ2-1, with 8 bases aligning to TRBD2. CDR1 LNHDA and CDR2 SQIVND come from the germline V gene (reference sequence). The CDR3 covers 15 residues. The trim removed 4 bases at V and 8 bases at J, leaving 10 bases unmatched. In nucleotides, the CDR3 is TGTGCCAGTAGTAAGCGGGAGCGTGGGACGGATGAGCAGTTCTTC. This codes for CASSKRERGTDEQFF.

On this clone itself: The sample contains more than one DNA sequence encoding this CDR3. The chain employs TRBV5-6 and TRBJ1-2; D is perhaps TRBD1 (5 bases). The CDR3 sequence is 13 residues long. Between the trimmed V and J ends, which lost 1 base and 7 bases, there was a span of 11 bases. From germline, CDR1 is SGHDT and CDR2 YYEEEE. The CDR3 DNA reads TGTGCCAGCAGCTTGCAGGGATTGGGTGGCTACACCTTC. Protein sequence: CASSLQGLGGYTF.

The V gene is TRBV4-1, the J gene TRBJ2-7, with 10 nucleotides matching TRBD2. This CDR3 has 16 amino acids. The trim removed 0 bases at V and 11 bases at J, leaving 13 bases unmatched. Germline V gene data show CDR1 as MGHRA and CDR2 as YSYEKL. In DNA, the CDR3 is TGCGCCAGCAGCCAAGAAGCGGGGGGGCCAGGCATATGGAAGTACTTC. It encodes CASSQEAGGPGIWKYF.